This T cell receptor beta chain comes out of a study of blood T cell repertoires in COVID-19. Study-level background: Sources were T cells, B-cell-depleted T cells, or PBMCs; the material itself was cDNA or gDNA.

Germline assignment: CDR1 DFQATT and CDR2 SNEGSKA (reference sequence). The CDR3 consists of 11 residues. The repertoire was sequenced with immunoSEQ multiplex PCR; TCRdb's copy has only in-frame clones and lacks some. In the table there are about 76,000 clones, 82% of which are singletons. The V gene is TRBV20-1, the J gene TRBJ2-1; 7 bases are shared with TRBD1. The TCR originated in a human donor in a cohort sampled during active COVID-19. The sample comprised peripheral blood. CDR3: CSYRGRNEQFF. CDR3 DNA: TGCAGCTACAGGGGTCGGAATGAGCAGTTCTTC.